These T cell receptor beta chains were read from a single sample in a study of response to subunit inactivated influenza vaccine. TCRdb re-derived calls from the RT-PCR reads in MiXCR, one entry per CDR3 protein. Among about 540,000 distinct CDR3 sequences listed, 14% were seen once. Material: PBMCs from blood, obtained roughly 12 days after vaccination. Source of these receptors: a man over 45 who received an inactivated influenza vaccine. CDR3s include the opening cysteine and the closing phenylalanine or tryptophan. The D gene is left open where the match is weak. Part of the rows lack a size; the others show once, few, many or a class for expanded clones.

abundance: NA; j_gene: TRBJ2-5; d_gene: TRBD2; v_gene: TRBV4-3; CDR3nt: TGCGCCAGCAGCCAAGCCTACAGCCCGACTAGCGGGGGGGCGAAAGAGACCCAGTACTTC; CDR3aa: CASSQAYSPTSGGAKETQYF
abundance: few; j_gene: TRBJ2-1; d_gene: NA; v_gene: TRBV28; CDR3nt: TGTGCCAGCAGTTTATCCCGGGAGAGTGAGCAGTTCTTC; CDR3aa: CASSLSRESEQFF
abundance: many; j_gene: TRBJ1-2; d_gene: TRBD1; v_gene: TRBV18; CDR3nt: TGTGCCAGCAGCCGGGACAGGGACTATGGCTACACCTTC; CDR3aa: CASSRDRDYGYTF
abundance: NA; j_gene: TRBJ2-2; d_gene: NA; v_gene: TRBV12-3/TRBV12-4; CDR3nt: TGTGCCAGCATCCAGGACAAGAACACCGGGGAGCTGTTTTTT; CDR3aa: CASIQDKNTGELFF
abundance: few; j_gene: TRBJ2-7; d_gene: NA; v_gene: TRBV4-2; CDR3nt: TGTGCCAGCAGCCAGCCCAGGTCACGGGGTTCCTACGAGCAGTACTTC; CDR3aa: CASSQPRSRGSYEQYF
abundance: NA; j_gene: TRBJ2-5; d_gene: TRBD1; v_gene: TRBV28; CDR3nt: TGTGCCAGCAGTTCCCCGACAGGGGGTCAAGAGACCCAGTACTTC; CDR3aa: CASSSPTGGQETQYF
abundance: few; j_gene: TRBJ2-7; d_gene: NA; v_gene: TRBV7-2; CDR3nt: TGTGCCAGCAGCTTAGACGGAGGATTTACCTACGAGCAGTACTTC; CDR3aa: CASSLDGGFTYEQYF
abundance: NA; j_gene: TRBJ1-5; d_gene: NA; v_gene: TRBV6-5; CDR3nt: TGTGCCAGCAGTTACTCGTGGGCAGGTGAGGAGCCCCAGCATTTT; CDR3aa: CASSYSWAGEEPQHF
abundance: many; j_gene: TRBJ2-1; d_gene: TRBD1; v_gene: TRBV29-1; CDR3nt: TGCAGCGTTTCGACAGGGGGAATGGTCGAGTTCTTC; CDR3aa: CSVSTGGMVEFF
abundance: NA; j_gene: TRBJ1-1; d_gene: NA; v_gene: TRBV14; CDR3nt: TGTGCCAGCAGCCGGACGAGGGTCGGTGAAGCTTTCTTT; CDR3aa: CASSRTRVGEAFF
abundance: few; j_gene: TRBJ1-6; d_gene: TRBD1; v_gene: TRBV5-1; CDR3nt: TGCGCCAGCAGCTTGAGGGGGGACAGAAATTCACCCCTCCACTTT; CDR3aa: CASSLRGDRNSPLHF
abundance: NA; j_gene: TRBJ2-2; d_gene: NA; v_gene: TRBV6-5; CDR3nt: TGTGCCAGCAGTTACGGGAGTTGGACCGGGGAGCTGTTTTTT; CDR3aa: CASSYGSWTGELFF
abundance: few; j_gene: TRBJ2-2; d_gene: NA; v_gene: TRBV9; CDR3nt: TGTGCCAGCAGAGACAGGTCCAACACCGGGGAGCTGTTTTTT; CDR3aa: CASRDRSNTGELFF
abundance: many; j_gene: TRBJ2-3; d_gene: TRBD2; v_gene: TRBV29-1; CDR3nt: TGCAGCGTTGGGAAGCTACTAGCGCATACGCAGTATTTT; CDR3aa: CSVGKLLAHTQYF
abundance: few; j_gene: TRBJ2-6; d_gene: NA; v_gene: TRBV4-1; CDR3nt: TGCGCCAGCAGCCAAGACCGAGGTACAGGGCTCCCTTTCGCTGGGGCCAACGTCCTGACTTTC; CDR3aa: CASSQDRGTGLPFAGANVLTF
abundance: few; j_gene: TRBJ2-7; d_gene: NA; v_gene: TRBV10-3; CDR3nt: TGTGCCATCAGATCCAGGGAACTCTACGAGCAGTACTTC; CDR3aa: CAIRSRELYEQYF
abundance: NA; j_gene: TRBJ2-1; d_gene: NA; v_gene: TRBV5-5; CDR3nt: TGTGCCAGCAGCTTGCCCAGGACAGTTAATGAGCAGTTCTTC; CDR3aa: CASSLPRTVNEQFF
abundance: NA; j_gene: TRBJ2-5; d_gene: NA; v_gene: TRBV9; CDR3nt: TGTGCCAGCAGCGTAGAAGGTCGGGAGTTGGAGACCCAGTACTTC; CDR3aa: CASSVEGRELETQYF
abundance: NA; j_gene: TRBJ2-6; d_gene: NA; v_gene: TRBV6-4; CDR3nt: TGTGCCATACCTAACGGGGGTTCTGGGGCCAACGTCCTGACTTTC; CDR3aa: CAIPNGGSGANVLTF
abundance: many; j_gene: TRBJ2-1; d_gene: NA; v_gene: TRBV27; CDR3nt: TGTGCCAGCAGTTTATGGGGGAGCTCCTACAATGAGCAGTTCTTC; CDR3aa: CASSLWGSSYNEQFF
abundance: few; j_gene: TRBJ1-1; d_gene: NA; v_gene: TRBV4-3; CDR3nt: TGCGCCAGCAGCCAAGATCACAACAGAGACACTGAAGCTTTCTTT; CDR3aa: CASSQDHNRDTEAFF
abundance: many; j_gene: TRBJ1-1; d_gene: NA; v_gene: TRBV12-3/TRBV12-4; CDR3nt: TGTGCCAGCAGTTTAGATGGGCTGAACACTGAAGCTTTCTTT; CDR3aa: CASSLDGLNTEAFF
abundance: few; j_gene: TRBJ2-3; d_gene: NA; v_gene: TRBV6-2/TRBV6-3; CDR3nt: TGTGCCAGCACGTCCGGGACGTACTACACAGATACGCAGTATTTT; CDR3aa: CASTSGTYYTDTQYF
abundance: NA; j_gene: TRBJ2-1; d_gene: TRBD2; v_gene: TRBV20-1; CDR3nt: TGCAGTGCTGAAAGCGGGGGGATTAGCAATGAGCAGTTCTTC; CDR3aa: CSAESGGISNEQFF
abundance: many; j_gene: TRBJ2-3; d_gene: NA; v_gene: TRBV4-1; CDR3nt: TGCGCCAGCAGCAGAGACAGGTACACAGATACGCAGTATTTT; CDR3aa: CASSRDRYTDTQYF
abundance: NA; j_gene: TRBJ2-1; d_gene: TRBD1; v_gene: TRBV4-3; CDR3nt: TGCGCCAGCAGCCAAGCCCGGCCATGGACAGGAGTGAACAATGAGCAGTTCTTC; CDR3aa: CASSQARPWTGVNNEQFF
abundance: few; j_gene: TRBJ2-7; d_gene: TRBD2; v_gene: TRBV20-1; CDR3nt: TGCAGTGCTAGAGATACCCGGCGGGGGGGGCTCGCCGAGCAGTACTTC; CDR3aa: CSARDTRRGGLAEQYF
abundance: NA; j_gene: TRBJ2-2; d_gene: TRBD1; v_gene: TRBV4-2; CDR3nt: TGTGCCAGCAGCCGCTCGACAGGGGGCACCGGGGAGCTGTTTTTT; CDR3aa: CASSRSTGGTGELFF
abundance: NA; j_gene: TRBJ2-3; d_gene: TRBD1; v_gene: TRBV7-3; CDR3nt: TGTGCCAGCAGCTCGACAGGGACCGTGGGTACGCAGTATTTT; CDR3aa: CASSSTGTVGTQYF
abundance: NA; j_gene: TRBJ1-2; d_gene: NA; v_gene: TRBV7-2; CDR3nt: TGTGCCAGCAGCAAGGGACAAGACGATTTTGGCTACACCTTC; CDR3aa: CASSKGQDDFGYTF
abundance: few; j_gene: TRBJ2-2; d_gene: NA; v_gene: TRBV12-3/TRBV12-4; CDR3nt: TGTGCCAGCAGTAACAGGGCGCACACCGGGGAGCTGTTTTTT; CDR3aa: CASSNRAHTGELFF
abundance: few; j_gene: TRBJ2-3; d_gene: TRBD2; v_gene: TRBV10-2; CDR3nt: TGCGCCAGCAGGCAGACTAGCGGGATTTCAGATACGCAGTATTTT; CDR3aa: CASRQTSGISDTQYF
abundance: NA; j_gene: TRBJ1-5; d_gene: TRBD1; v_gene: TRBV7-6; CDR3nt: TGTGCCAGCAGCGCGGACAGGGCCTCTGGGCAGCCCCAGCATTTT; CDR3aa: CASSADRASGQPQHF
abundance: NA; j_gene: TRBJ2-7; d_gene: TRBD2; v_gene: TRBV28; CDR3nt: TGTGCCAGCAGTTTTCTAGCGGGAGTCGAGCAGTACTTC; CDR3aa: CASSFLAGVEQYF
abundance: few; j_gene: TRBJ2-5; d_gene: NA; v_gene: TRBV29-1; CDR3nt: TGCAGCGGTGGCAGGGCACAAGAGACCCAGTACTTC; CDR3aa: CSGGRAQETQYF
abundance: few; j_gene: TRBJ2-7; d_gene: NA; v_gene: TRBV20-1; CDR3nt: TGCAGTGCTAGCACCAGGGAATCTTATCGGGAGCAGTACTTC; CDR3aa: CSASTRESYREQYF
abundance: NA; j_gene: TRBJ2-5; d_gene: NA; v_gene: TRBV20-1; CDR3nt: TGCAGTGCTTCCCCAAGCGGGCTGCAAGAGACCCAGTACTTC; CDR3aa: CSASPSGLQETQYF
abundance: NA; j_gene: TRBJ2-1; d_gene: TRBD1; v_gene: TRBV20-1; CDR3nt: TGCAGTGCTCTCAGGACAGGACCACACTCCTACAATGAGCAGTTCTTC; CDR3aa: CSALRTGPHSYNEQFF
abundance: NA; j_gene: TRBJ2-7; d_gene: NA; v_gene: TRBV5-1; CDR3nt: TGCGCCAGCAGCTCGACCCAAGCGCCCGGCGCCTACGAGCAGTACTTC; CDR3aa: CASSSTQAPGAYEQYF
abundance: NA; j_gene: TRBJ2-1; d_gene: TRBD1; v_gene: TRBV11-2; CDR3nt: TGTGCCAGCAGCCCGCGCCGAAGACAGGGGGCAAGGGGGTACAATGAGCAGTTCTTC; CDR3aa: CASSPRRRQGARGYNEQFF
abundance: few; j_gene: TRBJ2-3; d_gene: NA; v_gene: TRBV25-1; CDR3nt: TGTGCCAGCAGTGAATTCCTGGGTAGCGTCCCAGATACGCAGTATTTT; CDR3aa: CASSEFLGSVPDTQYF
abundance: once; j_gene: TRBJ2-5; d_gene: TRBD1; v_gene: TRBV6-2/TRBV6-3; CDR3nt: TGTGCCAGCAGGCCTGGAGGGACAGGACTAAACCAAGAGACCCAGTACTTC; CDR3aa: CASRPGGTGLNQETQYF
abundance: few; j_gene: TRBJ1-2; d_gene: NA; v_gene: TRBV6-1; CDR3nt: TGTGCCAGCAGCGATGAAGCGTATATCGGGTGGGGGAAGAACTATGGCTACACCTTC; CDR3aa: CASSDEAYIGWGKNYGYTF
abundance: NA; j_gene: TRBJ2-5; d_gene: TRBD2; v_gene: TRBV20-1; CDR3nt: TGCAGTGCTACCCGGACTAGCAAAGAGACCCAGTACTTC; CDR3aa: CSATRTSKETQYF
abundance: few; j_gene: TRBJ2-7; d_gene: NA; v_gene: TRBV7-6; CDR3nt: TGTGCCAGCAGCTTAGGGCTAGGGGAAGTAGGGCAGTACTTC; CDR3aa: CASSLGLGEVGQYF
abundance: few; j_gene: TRBJ2-3; d_gene: NA; v_gene: TRBV5-1; CDR3nt: TGCGCCAGCAGCTTGGAACCGTCCGCAGATACGCAGTATTTT; CDR3aa: CASSLEPSADTQYF
abundance: NA; j_gene: TRBJ2-5; d_gene: TRBD1; v_gene: TRBV20-1; CDR3nt: TGCAGTGCTAAAGGGACAGGGGAAGAGACCCAGTACTTC; CDR3aa: CSAKGTGEETQYF
abundance: NA; j_gene: TRBJ2-3; d_gene: NA; v_gene: TRBV11-2; CDR3nt: TGTGCCAGCAGCCGTAATCCGTCAGATACGCAGTATTTT; CDR3aa: CASSRNPSDTQYF
abundance: many; j_gene: TRBJ2-1; d_gene: NA; v_gene: TRBV6-5; CDR3nt: TGTGCCAGCGGGGACTCCTACCATGAGCAGTTCTTC; CDR3aa: CASGDSYHEQFF